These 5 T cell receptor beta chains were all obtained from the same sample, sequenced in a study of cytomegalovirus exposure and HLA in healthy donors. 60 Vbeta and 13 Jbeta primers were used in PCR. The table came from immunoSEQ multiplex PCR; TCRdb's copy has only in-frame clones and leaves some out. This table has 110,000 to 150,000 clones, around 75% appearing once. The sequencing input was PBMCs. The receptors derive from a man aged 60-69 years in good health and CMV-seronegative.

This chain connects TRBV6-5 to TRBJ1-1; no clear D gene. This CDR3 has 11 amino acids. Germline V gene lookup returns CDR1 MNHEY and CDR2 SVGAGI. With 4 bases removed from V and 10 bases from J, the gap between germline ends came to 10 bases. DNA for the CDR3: TGTGCCAGCAGTTCAGGACTAAGAGCTTTCTTT. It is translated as CASSSGLRAFF.

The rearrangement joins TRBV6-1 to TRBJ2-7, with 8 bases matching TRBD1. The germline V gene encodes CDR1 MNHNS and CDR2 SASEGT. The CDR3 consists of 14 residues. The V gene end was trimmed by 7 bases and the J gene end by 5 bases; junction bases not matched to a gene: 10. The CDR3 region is CASKRRTGSHEQYF. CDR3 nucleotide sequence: TGTGCCAGCAAACGGAGGACAGGGTCCCACGAGCAGTACTTC.

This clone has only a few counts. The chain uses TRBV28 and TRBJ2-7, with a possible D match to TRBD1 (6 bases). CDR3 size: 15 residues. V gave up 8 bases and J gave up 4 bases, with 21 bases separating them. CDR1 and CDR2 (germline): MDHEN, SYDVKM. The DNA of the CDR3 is TGTGCCAGCGCTACAACAGGGAGTTTAAATTACGAGCAGTACTTC. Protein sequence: CASATTGSLNYEQYF.

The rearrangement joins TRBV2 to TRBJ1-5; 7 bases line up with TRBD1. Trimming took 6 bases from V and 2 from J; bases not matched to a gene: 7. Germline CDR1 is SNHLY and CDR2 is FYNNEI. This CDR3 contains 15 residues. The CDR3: CASRARQGGNQPQHF. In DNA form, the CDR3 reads TGTGCCAGCAGAGCACGCCAGGGGGGCAATCAGCCCCAGCATTTT. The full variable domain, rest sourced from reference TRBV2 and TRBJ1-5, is EPEVTQTPSHQVTQMGQEVILRCVPISNHLYFYWYRQILGQKVEFLVSFYNNEISEKSEIFDDQFSVERPDGSNFTLKIRSTKLEDSAMYFCASRARQGGNQPQHFGDGTRLSIL.

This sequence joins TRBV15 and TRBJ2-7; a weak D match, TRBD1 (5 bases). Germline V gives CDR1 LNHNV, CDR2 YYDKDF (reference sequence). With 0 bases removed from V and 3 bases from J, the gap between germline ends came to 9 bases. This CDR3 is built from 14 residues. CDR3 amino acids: CATSRDQGGYEQYF. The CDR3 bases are TGTGCCACCAGCAGAGATCAGGGTGGCTACGAGCAGTACTTC.